These 30 T cell receptor beta chains came from one sample sequenced in a study of blood T cell repertoires in COVID-19. Sequencing was performed with immunoSEQ multiplex PCR; in TCRdb, only in-frame clones are kept and a portion is missing. Of 200,000 to 300,000 clones listed, around 88% are singletons. The source material was PBMCs or T cells enriched from blood (not recorded which). Every receptor here comes from a woman aged 40 to 55 with acute COVID-19.

The chain uses TRBV19 and TRBJ2-3; D is unclear. Looked up from germline, CDR1 is LNHDA and CDR2 is SQIVND (reference sequence). V lost 4 bases to trimming and J lost 0 bases, with 11 bases between them. CDR3 length: 15 amino acids. Here the CDR3 reads CASSTRRGSTDTQYF. Here the CDR3 DNA reads TGTGCCAGTAGTACACGTCGCGGCAGCACAGATACGCAGTATTTT. Full variable domain (remainder filled in from reference TRBV19 and TRBJ2-3): DGGITQSPKYLFRKEGQNVTLSCEQNLNHDAMYWYRQDPGQGLRLIYYSQIVNDFQKGDIAEGYSVSREKKESFPLTVTSAQKNPTAFYLCASSTRRGSTDTQYFGPGTRLTVL.

This rearrangement joins TRBV5-4 to TRBJ2-1; TRBD2 matches at 11 bases. Trimming cost V 0 bases and J 7 bases; bases outside gene matches: 12. This CDR3 comprises 18 residues. Germline-derived CDR1 and CDR2 are SGHNT and YYREEE (reference sequence). The CDR3 loop reads CASSLVRGTSGRWNEQFF. The CDR3 DNA reads as TGTGCCAGCAGCTTGGTGAGGGGGACTAGCGGAAGATGGAATGAGCAGTTCTTC. The complete variable domain, with remaining parts taken from reference TRBV5-4 and TRBJ2-1, reads ETGVTQSPTHLIKTRGQQVTLRCSSQSGHNTVSWYQQALGQGPQFIFQYYREEENGRGNFPPRFSGLQFPNYSSELNVNALELDDSALYLCASSLVRGTSGRWNEQFFGPGTRLTVL.

In DNA form, the CDR3 reads TGTGCCAGCAGCCAAGACCCAGGGGCTGATCAGCCCCAGCATTTT. Its translation is CASSQDPGADQPQHF. The chain carries TRBV3-1 (or the pseudogene TRBV3-2) and TRBJ1-5; possible D gene TRBD1, 6 bases. Trimming stripped 0 bases from V and 5 bases from J, with 11 bases between. The length of the CDR3 is 15 residues. The V gene's germline CDR1 is LGHDT and CDR2 YNNKEL (reference sequence).

This chain links TRBV24-1 with TRBJ1-5; no clear D. The CDR3 has 13 residues. Per germline, CDR1 KGHDR and CDR2 SFDVKD. Trimming removed 4 bases at V and 4 bases at J, with 7 bases between. CDR3 loop: CATSERENQPQHF. CDR3 in DNA: TGTGCCACCAGTGAGAGGGAGAATCAGCCCCAGCATTTT.

This CDR3 reads CASSLGAGNYRTDTQYF. CDR3 sequence (DNA): TGCGCCAGCAGCTTGGGGGCAGGGAATTACCGCACAGATACGCAGTATTTT. The V and J genes are TRBV5-1 and TRBJ2-3, with a weak D call TRBD1 (5 bases). V was cut by 0 bases and J by 1 base, with 15 bases left in between. The CDR3 is 17 amino acids. The V gene's germline CDR1 is SGHRS and CDR2 YFSETQ. Variable domain in full (rest from reference TRBV5-1 and TRBJ2-3): KAGVTQTPRYLIKTRGQQVTLSCSPISGHRSVSWYQQTPGQGLQFLFEYFSETQRNKGNFPGRFSGRQFSNSRSEMNVSTLELGDSALYLCASSLGAGNYRTDTQYFGPGTRLTVL.

CDR3 DNA sequence: TGCAGCGCGTCGGGGGGGAGAGGTGAAGCTTTCTTT. It specifies CSASGGRGEAFF. The genes are TRBV29-1 and TRBJ1-1; a weak D match, TRBD1 (5 bases). The CDR3 runs 12 residues. The germline V gene encodes CDR1 SQVTM and CDR2 ANQGSEA. V was cut by 7 bases and J by 7 bases, with 16 bases left in between.

V and J are TRBV19 and TRBJ2-1; D is ambiguous. The CDR3 contains 15 residues. Germline V gene data show CDR1 as LNHDA and CDR2 as SQIVND (reference sequence). Trimming took 1 base from V and 8 from J, leaving 15 bases between them. Written as DNA, the CDR3 is TGTGCCAGTAGTATAGTGGCTGCGGCGCCGCATGAGCAGTTCTTC. Translation: CASSIVAAAPHEQFF.

This chain joins TRBV27 and TRBJ2-2; D is unresolved. Trimming stripped 3 bases from V and 3 bases from J, with 2 bases between. Germline-derived CDR1 and CDR2 are MNHEY and SMNVEV (reference sequence). There are 12 residues in the CDR3. Here the CDR3 reads CASSFDTGELFF. The DNA for the CDR3 is TGTGCCAGCAGTTTCGACACCGGGGAGCTGTTTTTT.

In its sample, this clone was seen once. The chain uses TRBV5-4 and TRBJ1-1, with D possibly being TRBD1 (5 bases). The CDR3 extends over 16 amino acids. V lost 3 bases, J lost 1 base, and 16 bases lay in between. Germline lookup yields CDR1 SGHNT and CDR2 YYREEE (reference sequence). This CDR3 is CASSWGRASANTEAFF. The CDR3 DNA sequence: TGTGCCAGCAGCTGGGGGAGGGCGAGTGCGAACACTGAAGCTTTCTTT.

The chain employs TRBV27 and TRBJ1-1, with D maybe TRBD1 (6 bases). Germline-derived CDR1 and CDR2 are MNHEY and SMNVEV (reference sequence). The V gene lost 7 bases and the J gene lost 4 bases, with 13 bases spanning the gap. The CDR3 covers 13 residues. The CDR3 spells CASTRTGSTEAFF. The CDR3 coding sequence is TGTGCCAGCACCCGTACAGGGAGCACTGAAGCTTTCTTT.

V gene TRBV5-6 combines with J gene TRBJ1-3, with D possibly being TRBD1 (5 bases). Trimming took off 4 bases at V and 0 bases at J, with 11 bases between the two ends. Germline V gene data show CDR1 as SGHDT and CDR2 as YYEEEE. The CDR3 spans 15 residues. Here the CDR3 DNA reads TGTGCCAGCAGCGCGGGACTTCTCTCTGGAAACACCATATATTTT. Its protein is CASSAGLLSGNTIYF.

This clone was seen only once. The chain is built from TRBV2 and TRBJ1-3, with 8 bases matching TRBD1. This CDR3 contains 14 residues. Germline-derived CDR1 and CDR2 are SNHLY and FYNNEI. V gave up 4 bases and J gave up 4 bases; unmatched junction bases: 3. DNA for the CDR3: TGTGCCAGCAGTGCGGACAGGGCGGGAAACACCATATATTTT. Its protein product is CASSADRAGNTIYF.

The V and J genes are TRBV7-2 and TRBJ2-4; D is possibly TRBD1 (5 bases). The CDR3 consists of 15 residues. V was shortened by 5 bases and J by 6 bases, with 17 bases between the two germline ends. The germline V gene has CDR1 SGHTA and CDR2 FQGNSA. CDR3 coding DNA: TGTGCCAGCAGCGCCTCAGACAGAAAGGGAAACATTCAGTACTTC. Protein: CASSASDRKGNIQYF.

The rearrangement joins TRBV2 to TRBJ1-1, with D perhaps TRBD1 (6 bases). The germline V gene encodes CDR1 SNHLY and CDR2 FYNNEI. Trimming left V 8 bases short and J 1 base short, with 11 bases between. This CDR3 spans 13 amino acids. The chain's CDR3 is CASHGQQNTEAFF. In nucleotides, the CDR3 is TGTGCCAGCCATGGACAGCAGAACACTGAAGCTTTCTTT.

CDR3 DNA sequence: TGCGCCAGCAGCTCGACTCCGGCCCGGGATACGCAGTATTTT. Its translation: CASSSTPARDTQYF. The chain recombines TRBV5-1 with TRBJ2-3; no firm D call. V was clipped by 3 bases and J by 6 bases, with 14 bases between them. This CDR3 spans 14 amino acids. Germline CDR1 and CDR2: SGHRS and YFSETQ. Variable domain in full (rest from reference TRBV5-1 and TRBJ2-3): KAGVTQTPRYLIKTRGQQVTLSCSPISGHRSVSWYQQTPGQGLQFLFEYFSETQRNKGNFPGRFSGRQFSNSRSEMNVSTLELGDSALYLCASSSTPARDTQYFGPGTRLTVL.

This clone has only a few counts. The CDR3: CASSDGSGYQPQHF. The CDR3, as DNA: TGTGCCAGCAGTGACGGGAGCGGATATCAGCCCCAGCATTTT. The genes are TRBV2 and TRBJ1-5; unclear D gene. This CDR3 has 14 amino acids. V shed 3 bases and J shed 5 bases, with 11 bases lying between them. The V gene's germline CDR1 is SNHLY and CDR2 FYNNEI.

This CDR3 is CAVRDNDTGELFF. The CDR3 region has the DNA TGTGCCGTACGGGACAACGACACCGGGGAGCTGTTTTTT. The J gene is TRBJ2-2, the V gene TRBV10-3; perhaps TRBD1 as D (6 bases). The CDR3 is 13 amino acids. The germline V and J ends were trimmed by 11 bases and 3 bases, with 13 bases remaining between them. The germline gives CDR1 ENHRY, CDR2 SYGVKD.

This clone was counted between two and nine times. The CDR3 sequence is CASSYNSYNSPLHF. The CDR3, as DNA: TGTGCCAGCAGTTATAACTCCTATAATTCACCCCTCCACTTT. This chain links TRBV6-5 with TRBJ1-6; no clear D. The germline V and J ends were trimmed by 3 bases and 0 bases, with 3 bases remaining between them. CDR1 is MNHEY, CDR2 SVGAGI, per germline. The CDR3 sequence is 14 residues long.

This clone was found a few times. The chain recombines TRBV7-9 with TRBJ1-4; 10 nucleotides align to TRBD1. The V gene end was trimmed by 4 bases and the J gene end by 8 bases; junction bases not matched to a gene: 7. CDR1 and CDR2 (germline): SEHNR, FQNEAQ (reference sequence). The CDR3 has 15 amino acids. CDR3 in DNA: TGTGCCAGCAGCTCTTCGACAGGGGGCAGGGAAAAACTGTTTTTT. Translating it yields CASSSSTGGREKLFF. The full variable domain, completed using reference TRBV7-9 and TRBJ1-4, is DTGVSQNPRHKITKRGQNVTFRCDPISEHNRLYWYRQTLGQGPEFLTYFQNEAQLEKSRLLSDRFSAERPKGSFSTLEIQRTEQGDSAMYLCASSSSTGGREKLFFGSGTQLSVL.

The V and J genes are TRBV5-1 and TRBJ2-1; 12 positions agree with TRBD2. The length of the CDR3 is 15 residues. Germline V CDR1 and CDR2: SGHRS, YFSETQ. The trim removed 6 bases at V and 5 bases at J, leaving 6 bases unmatched. CDR3 DNA sequence: TGCGCCAGCACTCTAGCGGGAGGGTCAGACAATGAGCAGTTCTTC. Protein: CASTLAGGSDNEQFF.

The gene calls are TRBV21-1 and TRBJ1-5; the table gives TRBD1 as D, unverified against the DNA. TRBV21-1 is labeled a pseudogene. The CDR3 has 20 residues. This CDR3 is CASTSYAGTGKTTSNQPQHF. The CDR3 DNA follows: TGTGCCAGCACCTCCTACGCCGGGACAGGGAAAACTACTAGCAATCAGCCCCAGCATTTT.

The chain employs TRBV6-5 and TRBJ1-3; D unclear. V shed 7 bases and J shed 0 bases, with 13 bases lying between them. Germline V gene lookup returns CDR1 MNHEY and CDR2 SVGAGI. The CDR3 is made up of 15 amino acids. The CDR3 DNA reads TGTGCCAGCACTACAGACGAGAGCTCTGGAAACACCATATATTTT. Its translation: CASTTDESSGNTIYF.

The chain has TRBV30 and TRBJ2-5; TRBD2 agrees at 13 bases. The germline gives CDR1 GTSNPN, CDR2 SVGIG (reference sequence). The CDR3 sequence is 14 residues long. J lost 5 bases, V lost 7 bases, and 7 bases had no gene match. The DNA for the CDR3 is TGTGCCTCCCGACTAGCGGGGGGTAAGGAGACCCAGTACTTC. Its translation is CASRLAGGKETQYF.

The chain is built from TRBV5-6 and TRBJ2-1; 10 nucleotides align to TRBD2. Germline CDR1 reads SGHDT; CDR2 reads YYEEEE. CDR3 length: 16 residues. The junction had 11 bases not matched to a gene; V was cut back by 1 base and J by 10 bases. The CDR3 bases are TGTGCCAGCAGCTTGTCCAGCGGGGGGGCCCGTTGGGAGCAGTTCTTC. Amino acids: CASSLSSGGARWEQFF.

This clone was seen a single time. The chain uses TRBV5-1 and TRBJ2-5; TRBD2 agrees at 7 bases. The junction had 4 bases not matched to a gene; V was cut back by 0 bases and J by 5 bases. This CDR3 comprises 14 residues. Germline V CDR1 and CDR2: SGHRS, YFSETQ. The CDR3 loop is CASSLERGGETQYF. CDR3 sequence (DNA): TGCGCCAGCAGCTTGGAGCGGGGTGGGGAGACCCAGTACTTC.

The chain is built from TRBV5-1 and TRBJ1-4, with D unresolved. Per germline, CDR1 SGHRS and CDR2 YFSETQ. V lost 6 bases and J lost 6, with 12 bases in between. This CDR3 contains 13 residues. Here the CDR3 reads CASTGLWHEKLFF. The DNA for the CDR3 is TGCGCCAGCACCGGGTTGTGGCATGAAAAACTGTTTTTT.

The chain uses TRBV5-4 and TRBJ2-2; 7 bases align to TRBD1. The J segment lost 4 bases and the V segment lost 2 bases, leaving 2 bases of the junction unmatched. Germline V gene lookup returns CDR1 SGHNT and CDR2 YYREEE (reference sequence). The CDR3 length is 14 residues. The CDR3, as DNA: TGTGCCAGCAGCTTCCCAGGGGGCACCGGGGAGCTGTTTTTT. Translation: CASSFPGGTGELFF.

This clone occurred a few times. V and J are TRBV13 and TRBJ2-1; 9 positions agree with TRBD2. Germline trimming cut 4 bases from V and 4 bases from J; bases unmatched to any gene: 11. CDR1 and CDR2 (germline): PRHDT, FYEKMQ (reference sequence). CDR3 length: 17 residues. The CDR3 DNA is TGTGCCAGCAGCTCCTGGCTACGGGCGGGAGGGTACAATGAGCAGTTCTTC. This translates into CASSSWLRAGGYNEQFF.

V gene TRBV11-2 combines with J gene TRBJ1-1; D gene uncertain. The CDR3 has 13 residues. Trimming left V 3 bases short and J 7 bases short, with 12 bases between. CDR1 and CDR2 from the germline V gene are SGHAT and FQNNGV. CDR3 sequence reads: CASSLGFQVEAFF. The CDR3 coding sequence is TGTGCCAGCAGCTTGGGTTTCCAGGTTGAAGCTTTCTTT.

This rearrangement joins TRBV7-2 to TRBJ2-1; TRBD2 matches 8 bases. CDR3 length: 15 amino acids. V gave up 3 bases and J gave up 4 bases; unmatched junction bases: 5. CDR1 and CDR2 (germline): SGHTA, FQGNSA. The CDR3 coding sequence is TGTGCCAGCAGCTTGGGCGGGGGGTTTTACAATGAGCAGTTCTTC. It yields the protein CASSLGGGFYNEQFF.